These 18 T cell receptor beta chains share one sample of origin, sequenced in a study of beta chain features in type 1 diabetes. Whole-study findings and limits: Shortening that was moderate but significant affected the TCRB CDR3s of Type 1 diabetes patients in all four CD4+ subsets.

Antigens for these TCRs are unknown. Expressed TCRB transcripts were sequenced because the entire RNA isolate underwent reverse transcription. The assay was immunoSEQ multiplex PCR, and TCRdb's table has in-frame clones only and misses some. The table includes hundreds of thousands of clones, over 12% detected once. What was sequenced was naive CD4+ T cells from blood. The origin of the receptors is a young man with type 1 diabetes.

This clone was recorded many times. The same CDR3 can be traced to other DNA sequences in this sample. CDR3 sequence reads: CASSSTDTQYF. As DNA, the CDR3 is TGTGCCAGCAGCTCCACAGATACGCAGTATTTT. The chain links TRBV7-3 to TRBJ2-3; D uncertain. CDR1 is SGHTA, CDR2 FQGTGA, per germline. The CDR3 extends over 11 amino acids. V lost 4 bases to trimming and J lost 2 bases, with 1 base between them. The variable domain in full, with the rest retrieved from reference TRBV7-3 and TRBJ2-3, is GAGVSQTPSNKVTEKGKYVELRCDPISGHTALYWYRQSLGQGPEFLIYFQGTGAADDSGLPNDRFFAVRPEGSVSTLKIQRTERGDSAVYLCASSSTDTQYFGPGTRLTVL.

A few counts support this clone. The V gene is TRBV30, the J gene TRBJ2-7, with D perhaps given as TRBD1 or TRBD2 (5 bases each). The CDR3 totals 15 residues. Germline lookup yields CDR1 GTSNPN and CDR2 SVGIG (reference sequence). The V end was cut by 0 bases, the J end by 5 bases, with 17 bases between. CDR3 amino acids: CAWSVYLGPSHEQYF. The CDR3 nucleotides read TGTGCCTGGAGTGTCTATCTGGGACCGTCCCACGAGCAGTACTTC.

This rearrangement joins TRBV2 to TRBJ2-1; no clear D. Deletions cut 6 bases from V and 9 bases from J, with 15 bases between. The CDR3 extends over 13 amino acids. Germline CDR1 is SNHLY and CDR2 is FYNNEI. In DNA form, the CDR3 reads TGTGCCAGCAGGCCCTTGCAGCTTAGTGAGCAGTTCTTC. It encodes CASRPLQLSEQFF. Variable domain in full (rest from reference TRBV2 and TRBJ2-1): EPEVTQTPSHQVTQMGQEVILRCVPISNHLYFYWYRQILGQKVEFLVSFYNNEISEKSEIFDDQFSVERPDGSNFTLKIRSTKLEDSAMYFCASRPLQLSEQFFGPGTRLTVL.

The chain recombines TRBV6-6 with TRBJ2-1; tentative D call: TRBD1 (7 bases). CDR1 and CDR2 from the germline V gene are MNHNY and SVGAGI (reference sequence). This CDR3 contains 15 residues. Trimming stripped 6 bases from V and 1 base from J, with 13 bases between. This CDR3 reads CASRGGGASYNEQFF. The CDR3 DNA follows: TGTGCCAGCAGAGGAGGGGGCGCATCCTACAATGAGCAGTTCTTC.

The chain carries TRBV29-1 and TRBJ1-5; a weak D match, TRBD1 (5 bases). The germline CDR1 and CDR2 sequences are SQVTM and ANQGSEA. Trimming shortened V by 6 bases and J by 7 bases, and 16 bases separated the two germline ends. CDR3 length: 13 residues. The CDR3 DNA is TGCAGCGTGGGGTGGGACGGCCGGCAGCCCCAGCATTTT. As protein: CSVGWDGRQPQHF.

This clone was observed a few times. This chain links TRBV5-1 with TRBJ2-7; D is ambiguous. The germline gives CDR1 SGHRS, CDR2 YFSETQ. This CDR3 contains 15 residues. Trimming pared 0 bases from V and 5 bases from J, leaving 15 bases between. The CDR3 reads CASSLATFKSDEQYF. As DNA, the CDR3 is TGCGCCAGCAGCTTGGCTACGTTCAAATCGGACGAGCAGTACTTC. Full variable domain (rest looked up from reference TRBV5-1 and TRBJ2-7): KAGVTQTPRYLIKTRGQQVTLSCSPISGHRSVSWYQQTPGQGLQFLFEYFSETQRNKGNFPGRFSGRQFSNSRSEMNVSTLELGDSALYLCASSLATFKSDEQYFGPGTRLTVT.

V usage is TRBV20-1 and J usage is TRBJ2-1; D is ambiguous. Germline V lookup: CDR1 DFQATT, CDR2 SNEGSKA (reference sequence). Trimming removed 4 bases at V and 6 bases at J, with 7 bases between. The CDR3 contains 11 residues. The CDR3 loop reads CSAIKTNEQFF. In DNA form, the CDR3 reads TGCAGTGCTATTAAGACCAATGAGCAGTTCTTC.

The V and J genes are TRBV7-2 and TRBJ2-5; D possibly uses TRBD1 or TRBD2 (6 bases each). The CDR3 is 15 amino acids. Trimming took off 0 bases at V and 1 base at J, with 9 bases between the two ends. Germline V gene lookup returns CDR1 SGHTA and CDR2 FQGNSA. The CDR3 reads CASSLAGGFQETQYF. The CDR3 DNA reads TGTGCCAGCAGCTTAGCGGGGGGCTTCCAAGAGACCCAGTACTTC.

This chain uses TRBV6-5 with TRBJ1-6, with D possibly matching TRBD1 (6 bases). Trimming took off 6 bases at V and 7 bases at J, with 13 bases between the two ends. CDR3 length: 14 residues. Germline-derived CDR1 and CDR2 are MNHEY and SVGAGI. The CDR3 protein is CASRRWDKNSPLHF. For the CDR3, the DNA is TGTGCCAGCAGAAGGTGGGACAAGAATTCACCCCTCCACTTT.

In its sample, this clone was seen a few times. The gene calls are TRBV11-1 and TRBJ2-4; TRBD2 might be the D (6 bases). Trimming removed 2 bases at V and 0 bases at J, with 14 bases between. Looked up from germline, CDR1 is SGHAT and CDR2 is FQDESV (reference sequence). This CDR3 region has 17 residues. The CDR3, as DNA: TGTGCCAGCAGCTTATCAGGACGGAGGGAAGCCAAAAACATTCAGTACTTC. It is translated as CASSLSGRREAKNIQYF.

This clone was counted at least ten times. The chain uses TRBV4-3 and TRBJ2-4, with D maybe TRBD2 (6 bases). V dropped 1 base and J dropped 5 bases, with 9 bases sitting between them. Germline assignment: CDR1 LGHNA and CDR2 YSLEER. This CDR3 comprises 14 residues. The CDR3, as DNA: TGCGCCAGCAGCCAAGCGGGGGTAGAAAACATTCAGTACTTC. Translation gives CASSQAGVENIQYF.

This clone was observed a handful of times. The chain joins TRBV30 to TRBJ1-5; 8 nucleotides agree with TRBD1. V gave up 0 bases and J gave up 10 bases; unmatched junction bases: 5. Germline V gene sequence: CDR1 GTSNPN, CDR2 SVGIG (reference sequence). This CDR3 has 13 residues. The CDR3 DNA sequence: TGTGCCTGGAGTGTACAGGGGGGAACTCCCCAGCATTTT. Translated: CAWSVQGGTPQHF.

The chain couples TRBV2 to TRBJ2-1; 10 bases are a match to TRBD1. Germline V CDR1 and CDR2: SNHLY, FYNNEI. The CDR3 runs 17 residues. The V and J ends lost 5 bases and 8 bases, in that order; junction bases with no gene match: 15. The CDR3 sequence: CASSSPPPGQGTHEQFF. CDR3 nucleotide sequence: TGTGCCAGCAGTTCTCCCCCTCCGGGACAGGGGACCCATGAGCAGTTCTTC.

This clone was seen a handful of times. Other DNA sequences within the sample encode an identical CDR3. This rearrangement joins TRBV5-6 to TRBJ2-7; possible D gene TRBD1, 6 bases. This CDR3 has 12 amino acids. V shed 3 bases and J shed 3 bases, with 7 bases lying between them. Germline CDR1 SGHDT, CDR2 YYEEEE. CDR3: CASSSRGYEQYF. Here the CDR3 DNA reads TGTGCCAGCAGCTCCAGGGGCTACGAGCAGTACTTC.

The chain links TRBV10-3 to TRBJ1-1, with TRBD1 identical over 7 bases. Germline V CDR1 and CDR2: ENHRY, SYGVKD. CDR3 size: 15 residues. The V gene end was trimmed by 2 bases and the J gene end by 4 bases; junction bases not matched to a gene: 7. The CDR3 is CAISEDRAMGTEAFF. CDR3 bases: TGTGCCATCAGTGAGGACAGGGCAATGGGCACTGAAGCTTTCTTT.

This clone turned up a few times. The rearrangement uses TRBV28 and TRBJ2-7, with D possibly TRBD1 on 7 matching bases. V lost 5 bases to trimming and J lost 4 bases, with 18 bases between them. This CDR3 comprises 15 residues. Per germline, CDR1 MDHEN and CDR2 SYDVKM. This CDR3 reads CASSLGGTAFYEQYF. The CDR3 bases are TGTGCCAGCAGTCTAGGGGGGACAGCCTTTTACGAGCAGTACTTC.

V and J are TRBV9 and TRBJ1-5, with D possibly TRBD1 on 5 matching bases. The CDR3 has 14 amino acids. Germline V CDR1 and CDR2: SGDLS, YYNGEE. Trimming removed 0 bases at V and 3 bases at J, with 7 bases between. This CDR3 reads CASSVGQYNQPQHF. CDR3 nucleotide sequence: TGTGCCAGCAGCGTAGGACAGTACAATCAGCCCCAGCATTTT. Full variable domain (missing parts from reference TRBV9 and TRBJ1-5): DSGVTQTPKHLITATGQRVTLRCSPRSGDLSVYWYQQSLDQGLQFLIQYYNGEERAKGNILERFSAQQFPDLHSELNLSSLELGDSALYFCASSVGQYNQPQHFGDGTRLSIL.

This clone was seen more than once but under ten times. The V call is TRBV18, the J call TRBJ2-5; D unresolved. The germline V and J ends were trimmed by 3 bases and 3 bases, with 23 bases remaining between them. In germline, CDR1 is KGHSH, CDR2 LQKENI. The CDR3 sequence is 18 residues long. Here the CDR3 reads CASSPLQFTSGGKETQYF. As DNA, the CDR3 is TGTGCCAGCTCACCTCTCCAATTCACGTCCGGCGGAAAAGAGACCCAGTACTTC.